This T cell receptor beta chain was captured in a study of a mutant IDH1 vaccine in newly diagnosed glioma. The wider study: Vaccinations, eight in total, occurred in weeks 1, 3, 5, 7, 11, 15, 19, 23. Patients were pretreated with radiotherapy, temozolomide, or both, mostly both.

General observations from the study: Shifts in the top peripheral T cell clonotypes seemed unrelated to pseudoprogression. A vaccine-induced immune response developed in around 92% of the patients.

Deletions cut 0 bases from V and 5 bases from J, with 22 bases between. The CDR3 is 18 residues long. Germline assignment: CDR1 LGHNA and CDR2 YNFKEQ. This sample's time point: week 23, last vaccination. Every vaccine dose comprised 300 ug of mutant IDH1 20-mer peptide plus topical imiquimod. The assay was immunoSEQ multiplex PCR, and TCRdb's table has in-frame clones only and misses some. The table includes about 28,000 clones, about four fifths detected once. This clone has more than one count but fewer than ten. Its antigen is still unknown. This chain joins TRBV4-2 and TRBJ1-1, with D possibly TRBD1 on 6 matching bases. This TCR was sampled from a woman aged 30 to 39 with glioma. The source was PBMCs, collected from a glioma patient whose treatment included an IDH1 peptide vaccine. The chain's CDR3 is CASSQEVYTGGGETEAFF. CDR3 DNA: TGTGCCAGCAGCCAAGAGGTTTATACTGGAGGGGGGGAGACTGAAGCTTTCTTT.